These 3 T cell receptor beta chains were all obtained from the same sample, sequenced in a study of cytomegalovirus exposure and HLA in healthy donors (dated by TCRdb to 2016 to 2017). Libraries were prepared through the immunoSEQ multiplex PCR assay. For the multiplex PCR, a mixture combining 60 forward primers for TCR Vbeta segments and 13 reverse primers for TCR Jbeta segments was used. TCRdb retrieved this table from immuneACCESS and kept in-frame rearrangements only. Not all clones are present; in checked studies, unresolved V genes account for under half, and no reason is known for the remainder. The sample table shows 100,000 to 150,000 clones, and approximately 80% are seen once. 1% of the sample goes to the ten largest clones. Material for sequencing was PBMCs. The receptor source for this set is a human donor in good health.

With regard to this clone: The same CDR3 can be traced to other DNA sequences in this sample. The CDR3: CASSLGGEAFF. The DNA of the CDR3 is TGCGCCAGCAGCTTAGGAGGCGAGGCTTTCTTT. This chain joins TRBV5-1 and TRBJ1-1; D is unresolved. The CDR3 consists of 11 residues. Between the trimmed V and J ends, which lost 2 bases and 11 bases, there was a span of 10 bases. Germline lookup yields CDR1 SGHRS and CDR2 YFSETQ.

The table lists this clone with a count of one. The chain recombines TRBV6-5 with TRBJ2-1; D possibly corresponds to TRBD2 (6 bases). V lost 8 bases and J 5 bases, leaving 16 bases between the germline ends. CDR1 is MNHEY and CDR2 is SVGAGI in the germline V gene. CDR3 size: 14 residues. The CDR3 here is CASRGLAEDNEQFF. The CDR3 bases are TGTGCCAGCCGGGGTTTAGCGGAAGACAATGAGCAGTTCTTC.

The V and J genes are TRBV5-4 and TRBJ1-3; D is unresolved. The V gene lost 0 bases and the J gene lost 2 bases, with 12 bases spanning the gap. The germline CDR1 and CDR2 sequences are SGHNT and YYREEE (reference sequence). The CDR3 totals 16 residues. This CDR3 reads CASSLAPAATGNTIYF. In DNA form, the CDR3 reads TGTGCCAGCAGCTTGGCCCCGGCGGCTACTGGAAACACCATATATTTT.